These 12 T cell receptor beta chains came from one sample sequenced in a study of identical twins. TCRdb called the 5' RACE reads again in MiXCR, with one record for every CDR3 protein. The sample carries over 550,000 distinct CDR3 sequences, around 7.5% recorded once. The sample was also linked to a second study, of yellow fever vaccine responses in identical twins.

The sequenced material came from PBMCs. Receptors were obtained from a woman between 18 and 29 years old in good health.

CDR3: CSAEGPLGYEQYV. CDR3 sequence (DNA): TGCAGTGCCGAGGGACCCCTAGGCTACGAGCAGTACGTC. The gene calls are TRBV20-1 and TRBJ2-7; D may match TRBD1 or TRBD2 (5 bases each). CDR3 length: 13 amino acids. V lost 6 bases to trimming and J lost 3 bases, with 15 bases between them. Per germline, CDR1 DFQATT and CDR2 SNEGSKA (reference sequence).

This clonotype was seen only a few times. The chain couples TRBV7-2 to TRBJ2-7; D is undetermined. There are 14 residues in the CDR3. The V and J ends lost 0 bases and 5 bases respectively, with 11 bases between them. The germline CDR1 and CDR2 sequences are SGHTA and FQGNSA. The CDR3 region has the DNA TGTGCCAGCAGCTTAGCGGCCACTTCCAACGAGCAGTACTTC. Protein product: CASSLAATSNEQYF.

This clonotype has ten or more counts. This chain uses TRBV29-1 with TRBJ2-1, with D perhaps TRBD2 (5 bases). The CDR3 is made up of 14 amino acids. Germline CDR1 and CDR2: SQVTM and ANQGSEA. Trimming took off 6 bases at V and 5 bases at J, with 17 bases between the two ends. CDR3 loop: CSVSITSPDNEQFF. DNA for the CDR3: TGCAGCGTATCGATAACTAGTCCCGACAATGAGCAGTTCTTC.

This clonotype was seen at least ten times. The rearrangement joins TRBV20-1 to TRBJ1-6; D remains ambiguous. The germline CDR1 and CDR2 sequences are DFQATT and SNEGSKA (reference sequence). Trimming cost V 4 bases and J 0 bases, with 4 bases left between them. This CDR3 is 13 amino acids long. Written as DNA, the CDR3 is TGCAGTGCTAAAGGCTCCTATAATTCACCCCTCCACTTT. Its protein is CSAKGSYNSPLHF.

CDR3 in DNA: TGTGCCAGCAGCCTTGGACAGGTTAATGGCTACACCTTC. It codes for CASSLGQVNGYTF. V usage is TRBV3-1 and J usage is TRBJ1-2; TRBD1 matches at 7 bases. The CDR3 contains 13 residues. Germline V gene sequence: CDR1 LGHDT, CDR2 YNNKEL (reference sequence). Trimming took 4 bases from V and 6 from J; bases not matched to a gene: 5.

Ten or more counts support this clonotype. The CDR3: CASSVAGSNEQFF. For the CDR3, the DNA is TGCGCCAGCAGCGTGGCCGGGAGCAATGAGCAGTTCTTC. The rearrangement links TRBV5-1 to TRBJ2-1, with TRBD2 as a possible D gene (6 bases). The CDR3 runs 13 residues. V was trimmed by 4 bases and J by 6 bases, leaving 11 bases between them. Germline-derived CDR1 and CDR2 are SGHRS and YFSETQ.

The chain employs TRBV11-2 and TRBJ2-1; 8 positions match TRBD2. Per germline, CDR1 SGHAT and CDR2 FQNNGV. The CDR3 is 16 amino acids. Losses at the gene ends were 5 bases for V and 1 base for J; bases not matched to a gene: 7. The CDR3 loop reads CASSPQSGGSYNEQFF. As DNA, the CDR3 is TGTGCCAGCAGCCCACAGAGCGGGGGATCCTACAATGAGCAGTTCTTC.

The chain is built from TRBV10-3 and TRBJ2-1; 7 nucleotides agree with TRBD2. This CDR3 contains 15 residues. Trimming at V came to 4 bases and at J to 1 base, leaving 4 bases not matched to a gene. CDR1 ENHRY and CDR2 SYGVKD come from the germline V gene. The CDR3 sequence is CAISVGEGSYNEQFF. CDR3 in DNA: TGTGCCATCAGTGTGGGGGAGGGTTCCTACAATGAGCAGTTCTTC.

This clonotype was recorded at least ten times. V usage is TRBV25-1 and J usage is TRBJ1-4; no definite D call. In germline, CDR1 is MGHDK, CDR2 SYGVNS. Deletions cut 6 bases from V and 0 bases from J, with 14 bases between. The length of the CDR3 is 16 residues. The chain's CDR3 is CASRRAGDATNEKLFF. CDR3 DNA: TGTGCCAGCAGGAGGGCCGGGGATGCAACTAATGAAAAACTGTTTTTT. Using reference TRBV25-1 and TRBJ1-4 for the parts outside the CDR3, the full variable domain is EADIYQTPRYLVIGTGKKITLECSQTMGHDKMYWYQQDPGMELHLIHYSYGVNSTEKGDLSSESTVSRIRTEHFPLTLESARPSHTSQYLCASRRAGDATNEKLFFGSGTQLSVL.

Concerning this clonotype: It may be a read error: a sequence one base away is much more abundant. CDR3 residues: CATADGADYNEQFF. CDR3 coding DNA: TGTGCCACCGCCGACGGGGCGGACTACAATGAGCAGTTCTTC. The rearrangement uses TRBV15 and TRBJ2-1; D tentatively reads TRBD1 or TRBD2 (5 bases each). Between the trimmed V and J ends, which lost 8 bases and 3 bases, there was a span of 14 bases. Germline-derived CDR1 and CDR2 are LNHNV and YYDKDF (reference sequence). This CDR3 region has 14 residues.

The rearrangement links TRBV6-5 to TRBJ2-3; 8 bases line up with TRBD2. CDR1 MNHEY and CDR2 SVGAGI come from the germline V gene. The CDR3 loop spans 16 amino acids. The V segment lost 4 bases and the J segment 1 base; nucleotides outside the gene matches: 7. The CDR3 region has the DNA TGTGCCAGCAGTTGGGGCGGGAGGCTGGGCACAGATACGCAGTATTTT. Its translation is CASSWGGRLGTDTQYF.

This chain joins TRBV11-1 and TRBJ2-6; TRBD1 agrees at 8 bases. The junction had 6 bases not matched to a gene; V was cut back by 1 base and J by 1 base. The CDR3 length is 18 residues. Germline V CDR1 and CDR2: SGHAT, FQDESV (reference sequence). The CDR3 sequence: CASSLVPGGGSGANVLTF. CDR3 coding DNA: TGTGCCAGCAGCTTAGTGCCAGGGGGCGGATCTGGGGCCAACGTCCTGACTTTC.